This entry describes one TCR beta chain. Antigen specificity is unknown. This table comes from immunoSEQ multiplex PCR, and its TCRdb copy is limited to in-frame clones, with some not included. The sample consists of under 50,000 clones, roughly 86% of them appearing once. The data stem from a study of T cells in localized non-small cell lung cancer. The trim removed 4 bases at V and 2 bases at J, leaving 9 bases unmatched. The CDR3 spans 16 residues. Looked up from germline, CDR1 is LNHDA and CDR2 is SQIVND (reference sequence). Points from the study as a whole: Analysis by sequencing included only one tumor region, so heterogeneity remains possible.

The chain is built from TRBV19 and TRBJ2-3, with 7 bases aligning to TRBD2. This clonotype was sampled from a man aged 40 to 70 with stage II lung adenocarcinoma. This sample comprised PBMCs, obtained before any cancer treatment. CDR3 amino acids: CASSTSAGDHTDTQYF. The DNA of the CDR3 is TGTGCCAGTAGTACCTCCGCGGGGGACCACACAGATACGCAGTATTTT.